The next 22 T cell receptor beta chains were all read from a single sample in a study of T-cell reconstitution after alpha-beta-depleted transplantation in children. Unique molecular identifiers were incorporated into the prepared TCRbeta library. TCRdb called the PCR reads again in MiXCR, with one record for every CDR3 protein. The sample carries about 580,000 distinct CDR3 sequences, under 25% recorded once. The sequencing used PBMCs, mostly from graft donor cells, collected 360 days after TCRalphabeta/CD19-depleted stem cell transplant. The source is a boy younger than two who had a stem cell transplant for acute myeloid leukemia, so the T cells may come from the graft donor.

Many counts were recorded for this clonotype. This chain links TRBV10-2 with TRBJ2-7; either TRBD1 or TRBD2 may fit D (5 bases each). Looked up from germline, CDR1 is WSHSY and CDR2 is SAAADI. V shed 3 bases and J shed 7 bases, with 10 bases lying between them. The CDR3 runs to 12 residues. CDR3 loop: CASSEEGWEQYV. The CDR3 coding sequence is TGCGCCAGCAGTGAAGAGGGGTGGGAGCAGTACGTC.

This clonotype turned up a few times. The gene calls are TRBV12-3 or TRBV12-4 and TRBJ1-3; a weak D match, TRBD1 (5 bases). The ends were cut back, 2 bases at V and 0 bases at J, with 14 bases in the middle. The CDR3 spans 17 residues. The CDR3 DNA follows: TGTGCCAGCAGTTTACCGGGAGGGACTCTCTCTGGAAACACCATATATTTT. It encodes CASSLPGGTLSGNTIYF.

The rearrangement links TRBV4-3 to TRBJ2-7, with unresolved D. The CDR3 contains 15 residues. Germline V gives CDR1 LGHNA, CDR2 YSLEER. V was trimmed by 0 bases and J by 1 base, leaving 10 bases between them. CDR3 amino acids: CASSQDDAGSYEQYF. The DNA of the CDR3 is TGCGCCAGCAGCCAAGATGACGCCGGATCCTACGAGCAGTACTTC.

The chain combines TRBV10-3 with TRBJ2-1; 8 nucleotides agree with TRBD1. Unmatched junction bases numbered 6, after V lost 2 bases and J lost 6 bases. Germline V gene sequence: CDR1 ENHRY, CDR2 SYGVKD. There are 15 residues in the CDR3. CDR3 region: CAISEDRGPGNEQFF. DNA for the CDR3: TGTGCCATCAGTGAGGACAGGGGTCCCGGCAATGAGCAGTTCTTC.

This chain uses TRBV29-1 with TRBJ2-7; tentative D call: TRBD2 (6 bases). CDR3 length equals 16 residues. Trimming pared 4 bases from V and 5 bases from J, leaving 24 bases between. The germline CDR1 and CDR2 sequences are SQVTM and ANQGSEA. The CDR3 spells CSVGFTVRTIADEQYF. The CDR3 DNA sequence: TGCAGCGTTGGGTTTACCGTAAGGACTATCGCCGACGAGCAGTACTTC.

As to this clonotype: One end of the junction does not line up with germline, which may come from a read error. The gene calls are TRBV29-1 and TRBJ2-3; 9 bases are a match to TRBD2. Germline V gene data show CDR1 as SQVTM and CDR2 as ANQGSEA. The CDR3 length is 13 residues. The CDR3 loop is CSVSGTSIDTQYF. The CDR3 DNA follows: TGCAGCGTATCGGGGACTAGCATAGATACGCAGTATTTT.

As for this clonotype: One end of the junction is discordant with germline, which a read error may explain. V and J are TRBV6-5 and TRBJ1-6, with D possibly being TRBD1 (5 bases). Looked up from germline, CDR1 is MNHEY and CDR2 is SVGAGI. The CDR3 has 15 residues. CDR3 protein: CASSYSSGLDSSLHF. DNA of the CDR3: TGTGCCAGCAGTTACTCTTCAGGGTTGGATTCATCCCTCCACTTT.

The chain employs TRBV4-1 and TRBJ2-3; no clear D gene. This CDR3 spans 16 amino acids. V lost 0 bases to trimming and J lost 3 bases, with 13 bases between them. Germline values: CDR1 MGHRA, CDR2 YSYEKL. This CDR3 reads CASSQDSSAATDTQYF. In DNA, the CDR3 is TGCGCCAGCAGCCAAGATTCTTCGGCTGCTACAGATACGCAGTATTTT.

This clonotype was seen at least ten times. The chain combines TRBV20-1 with TRBJ2-5, with TRBD1 as a possible D gene (7 bases). Germline V gene sequence: CDR1 DFQATT, CDR2 SNEGSKA (reference sequence). The CDR3 is 12 amino acids. V was trimmed by 5 bases and J by 5 bases, leaving 12 bases between them. The CDR3 coding sequence is TGCAGTGCTGAGGGGGCGGGGGAGACCCAGTACTTC. Its translation: CSAEGAGETQYF.

The chain combines TRBV7-9 with TRBJ2-2; D may be TRBD2 (5 bases). Looked up from germline, CDR1 is SEHNR and CDR2 is FQNEAQ (reference sequence). The CDR3 sequence is 14 residues long. V was pared by 4 bases and J by 8 bases, with 14 bases between. The DNA for the CDR3 is TGTGCCAGCAGCTCTCGGACTGACGCGGGGGAGCTGTTTTTT. Protein sequence: CASSSRTDAGELFF.

The chain joins TRBV7-8 to TRBJ1-2; D not resolved. V lost 4 bases and J 8 bases, leaving 5 bases between the germline ends. Germline CDR1 reads SGHVS; CDR2 reads FQNEAQ. CDR3 length: 10 amino acids. CDR3 DNA: TGTGCCAGCAGCTCAGAGGGCTACACCTTC. Its translation: CASSSEGYTF.

This chain connects TRBV3-1 to TRBJ1-1; D unresolved. The germline V gene has CDR1 LGHDT and CDR2 YNNKEL (reference sequence). The CDR3 covers 14 residues. Trimming left V 0 bases short and J 0 bases short, with 5 bases between. The CDR3 reads CASSQDLVNTEAFF. CDR3 DNA sequence: TGTGCCAGCAGCCAAGATCTGGTGAACACTGAAGCTTTCTTT.

This clonotype was detected many times. The DNA of the CDR3 is TGCGCCAGCAGCCAGTTAAGGACAGACGGTCGAGGAGCTTTCTTT. Protein product: CASSQLRTDGRGAFF. The chain employs TRBV4-1 and TRBJ1-1, with a tentative D call TRBD1 (6 bases). This CDR3 is built from 15 residues. Germline V lookup: CDR1 MGHRA, CDR2 YSYEKL. Trimming left V 3 bases short and J 10 bases short, with 21 bases between.

The table lists this clonotype with many counts. J is TRBJ2-3 and V is TRBV28; a possible D gene is TRBD2 (6 bases). The CDR3 sequence is 14 residues long. The germline V and J ends were trimmed by 5 bases and 6 bases, with 15 bases remaining between them. CDR1 is MDHEN and CDR2 is SYDVKM in the germline V gene. The CDR3 coding sequence is TGTGCCAGCAGTCGCCGACCTGCGGGGGATACGCAGTATTTT. Translation: CASSRRPAGDTQYF. Based on the CDR3 plus reference TRBV28 and TRBJ2-3, the full variable domain is DVKVTQSSRYLVKRTGEKVFLECVQDMDHENMFWYRQDPGLGLRLIYFSYDVKMKEKGDIPEGYSVSREKKERFSLILESASTNQTSMYLCASSRRPAGDTQYFGPGTRLTVL.

This clonotype was recorded many times. The J gene is TRBJ2-7, the V gene TRBV4-3; possibly TRBD1 or TRBD2 for D (5 bases each). CDR3 size: 13 residues. The ends were cut back, 3 bases at V and 3 bases at J, with 9 bases in the middle. CDR1 and CDR2 from the germline V gene are LGHNA and YSLEER. This CDR3 reads CASSQGTFYEQYF. CDR3 coding DNA: TGCGCCAGCAGCCAGGGGACCTTCTACGAGCAGTACTTC.

This clonotype was recorded a few times. The genes are TRBV12-3 or TRBV12-4 and TRBJ2-7; unclear D gene. The CDR3 spans 15 residues. Trimming left V 5 bases short and J 2 bases short, with 16 bases between. As DNA, the CDR3 is TGTGCCAGCAGTCCTAATAACCCCGGACCCTACGAGCAGTACTTC. Its protein is CASSPNNPGPYEQYF.

This chain connects TRBV6-2 or TRBV6-3 to TRBJ2-7, with D perhaps TRBD1 (6 bases). The CDR3 length is 17 residues. Trimming removed 0 bases from V and 0 bases from J, with 15 bases in between. Germline values: CDR1 MNHEY, CDR2 SVGEGT. DNA of the CDR3: TGTGCCAGCAGTTACTCGAGGACAGTCTATAGCTCCTACGAGCAGTACGTC. Translation: CASSYSRTVYSSYEQYV.

This rearrangement joins TRBV7-6 to TRBJ2-3; D is unclear. V was shortened by 4 bases and J by 2 bases, with 13 bases between the two germline ends. The length of the CDR3 is 15 residues. Germline V CDR1 and CDR2: SGHVS, FNYEAQ. The CDR3 here is CASSSGPLNTDTQYF. Here the CDR3 DNA reads TGTGCCAGCAGCTCCGGCCCGCTAAACACAGATACGCAGTATTTT.

This clonotype was seen at least ten times. V gene TRBV11-2 combines with J gene TRBJ2-1, with D unresolved. Germline CDR1 and CDR2: SGHAT and FQNNGV. This CDR3 spans 16 amino acids. The V and J ends lost 3 bases and 7 bases respectively, with 19 bases between them. The CDR3 loop reads CASSFTLPGPPNEQFF. DNA for the CDR3: TGTGCCAGCAGCTTCACCCTCCCGGGCCCACCTAATGAGCAGTTCTTC. The whole variable domain, remainder taken from reference TRBV11-2 and TRBJ2-1, is EAGVAQSPRYKIIEKRQSVAFWCNPISGHATLYWYQQILGQGPKLLIQFQNNGVVDDSQLPKDRFSAERLKGVDSTLKIQPAKLEDSAVYLCASSFTLPGPPNEQFFGPGTRLTVL.

This clonotype was counted ten times or more. This chain joins TRBV12-3 or TRBV12-4 and TRBJ2-2, with 13 bases identical to TRBD2. The CDR3 has 17 amino acids. V lost 6 bases and J lost 0; bases outside the gene matches: 4. CDR3 amino acids: CASRPTSGGSNTGELFF. CDR3 sequence (DNA): TGTGCCAGCAGACCGACTAGCGGGGGGTCGAACACCGGGGAGCTGTTTTTT.

This clonotype showed up just a few times. The gene calls are TRBV19 and TRBJ2-6; the match to TRBD1 covers 7 bases. Germline assignment: CDR1 LNHDA and CDR2 SQIVND (reference sequence). The CDR3 has 16 residues. The V segment lost 6 bases and the J segment 2 bases; nucleotides outside the gene matches: 7. The DNA for the CDR3 is TGTGCCAGTAGCCGACAGGGAATGGCTGGGGCCAACGTCCTGACTTTC. Protein: CASSRQGMAGANVLTF.

The rearrangement joins TRBV30 to TRBJ2-7; D remains unclear. This CDR3 is built from 12 residues. CDR1 GTSNPN and CDR2 SVGIG come from the germline V gene (reference sequence). V gave up 0 bases and J gave up 5 bases, with 8 bases separating them. CDR3 DNA: TGTGCCTGGAGTGTATGGGGTGACGAGCAGTACTTC. It translates to CAWSVWGDEQYF.